Shown below are 13 T cell receptor beta chains from a single sample sequenced in a study of cytomegalovirus exposure and HLA in healthy donors. Amplification used 60 Vbeta primers and 13 Jbeta primers. This table comes from immunoSEQ multiplex PCR, and its TCRdb copy is limited to in-frame clones, with some not included. The table has some 130,000 clones, about 74% seen once. Sequencing used PBMCs. These receptors originate from a male donor in good health and CMV-seronegative.

The chain carries TRBV6-5 and TRBJ2-1, with 7 bases matching TRBD1. The germline V gene encodes CDR1 MNHEY and CDR2 SVGAGI. The J segment lost 7 bases and the V segment lost 6 bases, leaving 0 bases of the junction unmatched. The CDR3 totals 11 residues. The CDR3 is CASRQGNEQFF. CDR3 DNA sequence: TGTGCCAGCAGACAGGGGAATGAGCAGTTCTTC.

This chain uses TRBV27 with TRBJ2-2; D is perhaps TRBD1 (5 bases). Germline CDR1 reads MNHEY; CDR2 reads SMNVEV (reference sequence). The CDR3 contains 16 residues. V was trimmed by 6 bases and J by 5 bases, leaving 19 bases between them. The CDR3 region has the DNA TGTGCCAGCAGCCCAGACAGAACACTGTTAACCGGGGAGCTGTTTTTT. Amino acids: CASSPDRTLLTGELFF.

V and J are TRBV30 and TRBJ1-3, with 7 bases fitting TRBD1. Germline values: CDR1 GTSNPN, CDR2 SVGIG (reference sequence). This CDR3 has 15 residues. The J segment lost 4 bases and the V segment lost 0 bases, leaving 6 bases of the junction unmatched. The CDR3 sequence: CAWSVRGGAGNTIYF. Written as DNA, the CDR3 is TGTGCCTGGAGTGTTAGAGGGGGCGCCGGAAACACCATATATTTT.

The chain carries TRBV19 and TRBJ1-5, with a tentative D call TRBD1 (5 bases). The germline V gene encodes CDR1 LNHDA and CDR2 SQIVND (reference sequence). V dropped 0 bases and J dropped 4 bases, with 10 bases sitting between them. The CDR3 covers 15 residues. The CDR3 protein is CASSIDVRVNQPQHF. Written as DNA, the CDR3 is TGTGCCAGTAGTATAGATGTCAGGGTGAATCAGCCCCAGCATTTT.

The V and J genes are TRBV10-3 and TRBJ2-2; 11 positions match TRBD1. Germline values: CDR1 ENHRY, CDR2 SYGVKD. The CDR3 runs 15 residues. J was trimmed by 5 bases and V by 10 bases; bases with no gene match: 9. The chain's CDR3 is CATRTGGAETGELFF. The CDR3 DNA is TGTGCCACCAGGACAGGGGGCGCGGAAACCGGGGAGCTGTTTTTT.

This clone was seen a single time. The V call is TRBV5-4, the J call TRBJ2-2; D is perhaps TRBD2 (5 bases). The CDR3 covers 13 residues. From germline, CDR1 is SGHNT and CDR2 YYREEE (reference sequence). V lost 5 bases to trimming and J lost 1 base, with 6 bases between them. Here the CDR3 DNA reads TGTGCCAGCAGACTAGGGAACACCGGGGAGCTGTTTTTT. Its protein product is CASRLGNTGELFF.

The J gene is TRBJ1-2, the V gene TRBV5-6; 7 nucleotides match TRBD1. This CDR3 has 11 amino acids. The germline CDR1 and CDR2 sequences are SGHDT and YYEEEE. The V and J ends lost 5 bases and 14 bases, in that order; junction bases with no gene match: 9. The CDR3 is CASSKGATRTF. In DNA form, the CDR3 reads TGTGCCAGCAGTAAGGGGGCGACTCGTACCTTC.

The J gene is TRBJ2-1, the V gene TRBV6-5, with D possibly being TRBD1 (6 bases). The germline V gene has CDR1 MNHEY and CDR2 SVGAGI. The length of the CDR3 is 12 residues. V gave up 8 bases and J gave up 5 bases, with 10 bases separating them. The DNA for the CDR3 is TGTGCCAGCGGGGGCGTTAACAATGAGCAGTTCTTC. Translation gives CASGGVNNEQFF.

The chain employs TRBV5-4 and TRBJ2-5; possible D gene TRBD1, 6 bases. The CDR3 loop spans 14 amino acids. Trimming pared 4 bases from V and 0 bases from J, leaving 10 bases between. Germline lookup yields CDR1 SGHNT and CDR2 YYREEE (reference sequence). DNA of the CDR3: TGTGCCAGCAGCATCACAGGGAACCAAGAGACCCAGTACTTC. This translates into CASSITGNQETQYF.

The chain joins TRBV28 to TRBJ1-3; TRBD1 agrees at 8 bases. Germline loops: CDR1 MDHEN, CDR2 SYDVKM. This CDR3 has 14 residues. Trimming at V came to 7 bases and at J to 4 bases, leaving 6 bases not matched to a gene. CDR3 loop: CASNSQGEGNTIYF. CDR3 DNA: TGTGCCAGCAACTCACAGGGGGAAGGAAACACCATATATTTT. The full variable domain, in which reference TRBV28 and TRBJ1-3 provide the parts outside the CDR3, is DVKVTQSSRYLVKRTGEKVFLECVQDMDHENMFWYRQDPGLGLRLIYFSYDVKMKEKGDIPEGYSVSREKKERFSLILESASTNQTSMYLCASNSQGEGNTIYFGEGSWLTVV.

This chain uses TRBV4-3 with TRBJ2-2; D gene unclear. The CDR3 is made up of 15 amino acids. Trimming removed 4 bases at V and 0 bases at J, with 9 bases between. Germline CDR1 LGHNA, CDR2 YSLEER. The CDR3 DNA reads TGCGCCAGCAGCCCCGGGTCGGCGAACACCGGGGAGCTGTTTTTT. It specifies CASSPGSANTGELFF.

In regard to this clone: This CDR3 fails to terminate in the conserved phenylalanine or tryptophan, so it likely reflects a read error. The DNA is left out, because the CDR3 cannot be placed on it with certainty; the CDR3 is given as TCRdb lists it. The chain recombines TRBV19 with TRBJ2-7; the D call in the table, TRBD1, was not verified against the DNA. Germline V gene lookup returns CDR1 LNHDA and CDR2 SQIVND (reference sequence). The CDR3 numbers 10 amino acids, ends counted. This CDR3 reads CAKHGTAAAR.

A few counts support this clone. This chain joins TRBV6-6 and TRBJ1-1; D might be TRBD1 (5 bases). CDR3 length: 14 amino acids. Germline CDR1 and CDR2: MNHNY and SVGAGI (reference sequence). Trimming shortened V by 0 bases and J by 4 bases, and 9 bases separated the two germline ends. The CDR3 DNA reads as TGTGCCAGCAGTTACTCGGGGCGCGTCACTGAAGCTTTCTTT. It codes for CASSYSGRVTEAFF.